This TCR beta chain was recorded in a study of T-cell reconstitution after alpha-beta-depleted transplantation in children. This CDR3 contains 14 residues. The V end lost 4 bases, the J end lost 7 bases, and 19 bases lay between the germline ends. The V gene's germline CDR1 is DFQATT and CDR2 SNEGSKA (reference sequence). This clonotype has at least ten counts. It was with unique molecular identifiers that the TCRbeta library was prepared. TCRdb itself ran the PCR reads through MiXCR, one entry per CDR3 protein. The sample holds 230,000 or so distinct CDR3 sequences; about 8.8% are singletons and the top ten take approximately 5%.

The TCR sequence derives from a human donor who donated a stem cell graft to a child with SCID. J is TRBJ1-2 and V is TRBV20-1; a weak D match, TRBD1 (5 bases). The sample here was PBMCs from the stem cell graft donor, taken from the stem cell graft. CDR3 DNA: TGCAGTGCTAACAAGGGCCGGGGGGAGGCTGGCTACACCTTC. As protein: CSANKGRGEAGYTF.